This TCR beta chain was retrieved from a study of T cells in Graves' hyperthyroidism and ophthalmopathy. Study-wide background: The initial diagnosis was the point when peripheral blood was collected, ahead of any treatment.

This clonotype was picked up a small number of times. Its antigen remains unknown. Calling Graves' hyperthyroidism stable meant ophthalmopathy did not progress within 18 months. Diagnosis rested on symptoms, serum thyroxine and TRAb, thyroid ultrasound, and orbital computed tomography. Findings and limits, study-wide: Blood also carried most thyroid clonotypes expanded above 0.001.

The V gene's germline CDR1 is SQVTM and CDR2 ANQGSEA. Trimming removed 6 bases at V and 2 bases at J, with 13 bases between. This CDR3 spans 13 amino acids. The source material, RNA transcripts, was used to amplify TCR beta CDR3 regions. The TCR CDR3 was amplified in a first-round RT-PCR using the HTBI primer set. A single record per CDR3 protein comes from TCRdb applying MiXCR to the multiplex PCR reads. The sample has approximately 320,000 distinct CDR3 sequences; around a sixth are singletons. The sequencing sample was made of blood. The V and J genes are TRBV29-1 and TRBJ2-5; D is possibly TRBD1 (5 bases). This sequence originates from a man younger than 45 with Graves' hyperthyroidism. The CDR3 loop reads CSVDVRGQETQYF. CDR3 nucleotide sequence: TGCAGCGTCGACGTTAGGGGTCAAGAGACCCAGTACTTC.